The present T cell receptor beta chain was sequenced within a study of T cell changes during pregnancy in multiple sclerosis. Germline values: CDR1 SNHLY, CDR2 FYNNEI. The CDR3 extends over 17 amino acids. Unmatched junction bases numbered 13, after V lost 6 bases and J lost 0 bases. Assay: immunoSEQ multiplex PCR; the TCRdb copy retains only in-frame clones and omits some. Among roughly 40,000 clones listed, about 85% were seen once. The rearrangement links TRBV2 to TRBJ2-7; 8 nucleotides align to TRBD1. The origin of this receptor is a female donor with multiple sclerosis, enrolled in a pregnancy study. Source: CD4+ T cells from peripheral blood mononuclear cells, taken after pregnancy. The CDR3 region has the DNA TGTGCCAGCAGGAGGGACAGGCCTACTCCGGGCTCCTACGAGCAGTACTTC. Translating it yields CASRRDRPTPGSYEQYF.